A selection of T cell receptor beta chains follows, all from one sample in a study of cytomegalovirus exposure and HLA in healthy donors. Assay: immunoSEQ multiplex PCR; the TCRdb copy retains only in-frame clones and omits some. The sample shows around 130,000 clones, 80% to 90% of them seen only once. Sequencing used PBMCs. These receptors all come from a man aged 40-49 years in good health and CMV-seronegative. Each CDR3 is given with its conserved first and last residue. D genes are given only for firm matches. Some rows have no size entry. The others give once, few or many, or a class for an expanded clone.

CASSLGSLYGYTF	TGTGCCAGCAGTTTGGGCAGCCTCTATGGCTACACCTTC	TRBV28	NA	NA	TRBJ1-2
CASSGQGNSYGYTF	TGTGCCAGCTCAGGACAGGGGAATTCTTATGGCTACACCTTC	TRBV18	NA	TRBD1	TRBJ1-2
CAWSRGLGNTEAFF	TGTGCCTGGAGTAGGGGCCTGGGGAACACTGAAGCTTTCTTT	TRBV30	NA	NA	TRBJ1-1
CASSLGGVGPYEQYF	TGTGCCAGCAGTTTGGGGGGTGTAGGGCCCTACGAGCAGTACTTC	TRBV27	NA	NA	TRBJ2-7
CASSIGPAGTVNTGELFF	TGTGCCAGTAGTATAGGCCCTGCCGGGACAGTGAACACCGGGGAGCTGTTTTTT	TRBV19	NA	TRBD1	TRBJ2-2
CASSHDSVAGAGNEQFF	TGTGCCAGCAGCCATGATTCGGTAGCGGGAGCCGGCAATGAGCAGTTCTTC	TRBV7-9	NA	TRBD2	TRBJ2-1
CASGHQGQGAYEQYF	TGCGCCAGCGGCCATCAGGGACAGGGGGCCTACGAGCAGTACTTC	TRBV4-1	NA	TRBD1	TRBJ2-7
CASSQDRSGATGDTQYF	TGCGCCAGCAGCCAAGATAGAAGCGGGGCCACCGGAGATACGCAGTATTTT	TRBV4-1	NA	TRBD2	TRBJ2-3
CASKTGELSNQPQHF	TGTGCCAGCAAAACAGGGGAACTTAGCAATCAGCCCCAGCATTTT	TRBV6-5	NA	TRBD1	TRBJ1-5
CASSLVGGLTDQPQHF	TGTGCCAGCAGCTTAGTTGGAGGATTAACGGATCAGCCCCAGCATTTT	TRBV7-8	NA	NA	TRBJ1-5
CASSQGQAQGSPLHF	TGCGCCAGCAGCCAAGGGCAGGCCCAGGGGTCACCCCTCCACTTT	TRBV4-3	NA	NA	TRBJ1-6
CASSSQGLGNTIYF	TGTGCCAGCAGTTCTCAGGGGCTAGGAAACACCATATATTTT	TRBV27	NA	NA	TRBJ1-3
CASSLGLTGIGNQPQHF	TGTGCCAGCAGTTTAGGGTTGACAGGGATTGGCAATCAGCCCCAGCATTTT	TRBV28	NA	TRBD1	TRBJ1-5
CASSLQGEDQETQYF	TGCGCCAGCAGCCTTCAAGGCGAGGACCAAGAGACCCAGTACTTC	TRBV4-1	NA	NA	TRBJ2-5
CATSIQSGGGAANYGYTF	TGTGCCACCAGCATTCAGTCGGGGGGAGGAGCTGCTAACTATGGCTACACCTTC	TRBV15	NA	NA	TRBJ1-2
CASSAGTGFGELFF	TGTGCCAGCAGTGCCGGGACAGGGTTCGGGGAGCTGTTTTTT	TRBV6-1	NA	TRBD1	TRBJ2-2
CASSEWTRDSPLHF	TGTGCCAGCAGTGAATGGACCAGGGATTCACCCCTCCACTTT	TRBV2	few	NA	TRBJ1-6